This entry concerns a single T cell receptor beta chain. Clones were read by immunoSEQ multiplex PCR, and TCRdb kept only the in-frame ones, dropping some. The data hold approximately 11,000 clones, with less than 80% observed a single time. The record originates from a study of somatic mutations in cytotoxic T cells in rheumatoid arthritis. Sequencing was performed on CD8+ T cells sorted from blood. This clonotype originated in an adult with rheumatoid arthritis.

This CDR3 reads CASSWGTPTGELFF. The CDR3 nucleotides are TGTGCCAGCAGCTGGGGGACCCCCACCGGGGAGCTGTTTTTT. This chain joins TRBV27 and TRBJ2-2, with D perhaps assigned TRBD1 or TRBD2 (5 bases each). Trimming pared 6 bases from V and 4 bases from J, leaving 12 bases between. From germline, CDR1 is MNHEY and CDR2 SMNVEV (reference sequence). The CDR3 sequence is 14 residues long.